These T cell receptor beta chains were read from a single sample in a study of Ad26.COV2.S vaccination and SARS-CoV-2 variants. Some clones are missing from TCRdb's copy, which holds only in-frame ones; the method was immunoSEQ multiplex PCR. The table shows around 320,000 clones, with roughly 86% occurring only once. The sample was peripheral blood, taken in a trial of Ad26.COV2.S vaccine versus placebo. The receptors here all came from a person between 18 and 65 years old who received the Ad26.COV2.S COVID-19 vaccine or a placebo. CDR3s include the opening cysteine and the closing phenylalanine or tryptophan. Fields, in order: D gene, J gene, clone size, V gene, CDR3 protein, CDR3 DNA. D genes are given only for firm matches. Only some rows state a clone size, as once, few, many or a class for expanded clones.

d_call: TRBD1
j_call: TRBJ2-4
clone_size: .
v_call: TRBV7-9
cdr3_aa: CASSLVTGRGNIQYF
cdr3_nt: TGTGCCAGCAGCTTAGTGACAGGGCGTGGGAACATTCAGTACTTC

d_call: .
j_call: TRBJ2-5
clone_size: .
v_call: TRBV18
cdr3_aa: CASSRTAEYQETQYF
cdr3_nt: TGTGCCAGCTCAAGGACAGCAGAGTACCAAGAGACCCAGTACTTC

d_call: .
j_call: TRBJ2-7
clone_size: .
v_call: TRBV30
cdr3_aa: CAWSTQGYEQYF
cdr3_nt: TGTGCCTGGAGTACCCAGGGGTACGAGCAGTACTTC

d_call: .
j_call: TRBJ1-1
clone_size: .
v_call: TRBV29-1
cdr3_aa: CSVRVGRVGTEAFF
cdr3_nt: TGCAGCGTTCGCGTCGGACGGGTGGGCACTGAAGCTTTCTTT

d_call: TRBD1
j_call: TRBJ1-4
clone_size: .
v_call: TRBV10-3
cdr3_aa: CASSDRADEKLFF
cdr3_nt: TGTGCCTCGTCGGACAGGGCGGATGAAAAACTGTTTTTT

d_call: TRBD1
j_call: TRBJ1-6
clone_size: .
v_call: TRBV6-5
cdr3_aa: CASSYSGTAAPGALHF
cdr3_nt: TGTGCCAGCAGTTATTCGGGGACAGCGGCTCCCGGGGCCCTCCACTTT

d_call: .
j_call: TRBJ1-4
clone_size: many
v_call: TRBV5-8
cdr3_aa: CASSPDRGGKLFF
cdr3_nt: TGTGCCAGCAGCCCTGACCGGGGCGGAAAACTGTTTTTT

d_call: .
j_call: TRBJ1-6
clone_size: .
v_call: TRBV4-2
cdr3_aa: CASSQSAEFYNSPLHF
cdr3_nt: TGTGCCAGCAGCCAATCGGCGGAATTCTATAATTCACCCCTCCACTTT

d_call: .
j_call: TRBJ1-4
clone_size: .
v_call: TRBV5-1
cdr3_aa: CASSLATSGEKLFF
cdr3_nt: TGCGCCAGCAGCTTGGCAACCTCAGGGGAAAAACTGTTTTTT

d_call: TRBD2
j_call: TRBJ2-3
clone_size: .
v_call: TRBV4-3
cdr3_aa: CASSQEITRGSGGADTQYF
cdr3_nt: TGCGCCAGCAGCCAAGAAATCACCCGGGGTAGCGGGGGGGCAGATACGCAGTATTTT

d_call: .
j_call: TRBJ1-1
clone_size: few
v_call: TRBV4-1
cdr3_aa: CASNREGSGGTEAFF
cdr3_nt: TGCGCCAGCAACCGGGAGGGGTCCGGGGGAACTGAAGCTTTCTTT

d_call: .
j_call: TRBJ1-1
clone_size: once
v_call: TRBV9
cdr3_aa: CASSPELVNTEAFF
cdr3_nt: TGTGCCAGCAGCCCCGAGCTGGTGAACACTGAAGCTTTCTTT

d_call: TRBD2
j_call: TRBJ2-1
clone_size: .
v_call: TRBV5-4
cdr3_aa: CASSLGLAGGSPYNEQFF
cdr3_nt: TGTGCCAGCAGCTTGGGACTAGCGGGGGGGAGCCCATACAATGAGCAGTTCTTC

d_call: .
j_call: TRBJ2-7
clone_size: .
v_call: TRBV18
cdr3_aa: CASSPNPRGEESYEQYF
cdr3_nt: TGTGCCAGCTCACCAAACCCCAGGGGTGAGGAAAGCTACGAGCAGTACTTC

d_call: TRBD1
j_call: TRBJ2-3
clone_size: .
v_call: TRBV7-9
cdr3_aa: CASSSTDRAVTDTQYF
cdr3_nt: TGTGCCAGCAGCTCTACCGACAGGGCTGTAACAGATACGCAGTATTTT

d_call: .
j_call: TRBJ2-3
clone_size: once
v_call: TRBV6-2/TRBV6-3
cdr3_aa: CASSYSQWGAADTQYF
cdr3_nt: TGTGCCAGCAGTTACTCCCAATGGGGCGCGGCAGATACGCAGTATTTT

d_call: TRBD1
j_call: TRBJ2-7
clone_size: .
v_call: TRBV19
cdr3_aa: CASSITGAIYEQYF
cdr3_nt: TGTGCCAGTAGTATCACAGGGGCGATCTACGAGCAGTACTTC

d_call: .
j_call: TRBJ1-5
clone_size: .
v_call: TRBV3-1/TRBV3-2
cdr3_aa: CASIPGEGGGNQPQHF
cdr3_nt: TGTGCCAGCATCCCGGGGGAGGGTGGAGGCAATCAGCCCCAGCATTTT

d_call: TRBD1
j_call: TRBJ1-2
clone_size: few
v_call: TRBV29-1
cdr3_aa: CSVGGTGQGYGYTF
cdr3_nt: TGCAGCGTTGGGGGGACAGGGCAGGGCTATGGCTACACCTTC

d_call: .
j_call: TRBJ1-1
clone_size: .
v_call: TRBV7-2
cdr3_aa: CASSLGPRHTTEAFF
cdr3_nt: TGTGCCAGCAGCTTAGGGCCAAGACACACCACTGAAGCTTTCTTT

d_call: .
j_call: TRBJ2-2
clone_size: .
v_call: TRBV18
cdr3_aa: CASSPRPGGTGELFF
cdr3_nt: TGTGCCAGCTCACCTAGACCCGGAGGAACCGGGGAGCTGTTTTTT

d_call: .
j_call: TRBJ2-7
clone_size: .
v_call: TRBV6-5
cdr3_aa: CASSYSNVGSYEQYF
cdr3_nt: TGTGCCAGCAGTTACTCGAATGTTGGTTCCTACGAGCAGTACTTC

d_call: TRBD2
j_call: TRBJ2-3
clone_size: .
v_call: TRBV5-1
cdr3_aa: CASSLAGLAGAAADTQYF
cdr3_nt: TGCGCCAGCAGCTTGGCCGGACTAGCGGGGGCGGCGGCAGATACGCAGTATTTT

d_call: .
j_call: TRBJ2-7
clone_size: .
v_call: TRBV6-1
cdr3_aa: CASSVAPEQYF
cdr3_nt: TGTGCCAGCAGTGTAGCGCCAGAGCAGTACTTC

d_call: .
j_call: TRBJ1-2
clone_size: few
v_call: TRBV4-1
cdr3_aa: CASSQGKGYTF
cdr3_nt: TGCGCCAGCAGCCAAGGGAAGGGCTACACCTTC

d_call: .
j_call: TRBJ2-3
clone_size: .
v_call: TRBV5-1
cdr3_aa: CASSPGPGPDTQYF
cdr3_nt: TGCGCCAGCAGCCCCGGCCCGGGCCCAGATACGCAGTATTTT

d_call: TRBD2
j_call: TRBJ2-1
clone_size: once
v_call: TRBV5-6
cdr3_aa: CASSLNGGASDEQFF
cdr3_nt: TGTGCCAGCAGCTTGAACGGGGGGGCTTCGGATGAGCAGTTCTTC

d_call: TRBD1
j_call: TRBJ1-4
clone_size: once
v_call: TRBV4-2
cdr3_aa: CASSHGELGQGGEKLFF
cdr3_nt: TGTGCCAGCAGCCACGGAGAGCTCGGACAGGGAGGTGAAAAACTGTTTTTT

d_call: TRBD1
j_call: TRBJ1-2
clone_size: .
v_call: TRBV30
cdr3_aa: CAWTGDRTRYGYTF
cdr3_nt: TGTGCCTGGACGGGGGACAGGACACGTTATGGCTACACCTTC

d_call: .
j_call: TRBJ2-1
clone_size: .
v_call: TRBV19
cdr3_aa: CASIGPRGRDNEQFF
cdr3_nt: TGTGCCAGTATCGGACCAAGGGGTCGGGACAATGAGCAGTTCTTC

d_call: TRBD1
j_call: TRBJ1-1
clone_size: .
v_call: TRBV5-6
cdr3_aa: CASSPVTGKVNEAFF
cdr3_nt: TGTGCCAGCAGCCCCGTGACAGGGAAAGTGAATGAAGCTTTCTTT

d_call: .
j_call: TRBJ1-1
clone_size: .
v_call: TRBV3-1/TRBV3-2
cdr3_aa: CASSLRQNPNTEAFF
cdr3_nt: TGTGCCAGCAGCCTCCGACAGAATCCGAACACTGAAGCTTTCTTT

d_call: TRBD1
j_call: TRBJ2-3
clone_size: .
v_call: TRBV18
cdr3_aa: CASSPPGQGAFTDTQYF
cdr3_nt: TGTGCCAGCTCACCACCAGGACAGGGGGCGTTTACAGATACGCAGTATTTT

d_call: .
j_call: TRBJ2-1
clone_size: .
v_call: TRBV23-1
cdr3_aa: CASSRRGRYNNEQFF
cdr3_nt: TGCGCCAGCAGTCGCCGTGGCAGATACAACAATGAGCAGTTCTTC

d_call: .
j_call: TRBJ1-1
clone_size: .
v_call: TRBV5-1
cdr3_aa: CASMARPQGGGAFF
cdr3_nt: TGCGCCAGCATGGCTCGCCCACAGGGCGGTGGAGCTTTCTTT

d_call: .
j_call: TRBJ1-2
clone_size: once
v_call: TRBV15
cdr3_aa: CATSRAGPGYGYTF
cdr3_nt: TGTGCCACCAGCAGAGCTGGACCGGGCTATGGCTACACCTTC

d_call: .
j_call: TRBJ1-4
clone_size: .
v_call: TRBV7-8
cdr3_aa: CASSEDGTSAEKLFF
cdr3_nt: TGTGCCAGCAGCGAAGACGGGACAAGTGCAGAAAAACTGTTTTTT

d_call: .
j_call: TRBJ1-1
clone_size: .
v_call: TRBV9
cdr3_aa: CASSVSHSRERTEAFF
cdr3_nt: TGTGCCAGCAGCGTATCCCACAGCCGGGAGAGGACTGAAGCTTTCTTT

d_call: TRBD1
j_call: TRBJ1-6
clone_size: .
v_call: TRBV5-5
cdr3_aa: CASSLYRGRNYNSPLHF
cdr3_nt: TGTGCCAGCAGCTTGTACAGGGGTAGGAATTATAATTCACCCCTCCACTTT

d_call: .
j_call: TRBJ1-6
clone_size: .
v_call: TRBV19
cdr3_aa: CASTKTYSAYNSPLHF
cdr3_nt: TGTGCCAGTACCAAGACCTATAGCGCCTATAATTCACCCCTCCACTTT

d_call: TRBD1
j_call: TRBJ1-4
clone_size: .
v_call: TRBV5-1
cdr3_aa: CASSWQGGAGEKLFF
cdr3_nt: TGCGCCAGCAGCTGGCAAGGGGGCGCGGGTGAAAAACTGTTTTTT

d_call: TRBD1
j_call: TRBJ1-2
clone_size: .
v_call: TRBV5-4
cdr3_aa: CASRSPGQEYYGYTF
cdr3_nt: TGTGCCAGCAGATCTCCGGGACAGGAGTATTATGGCTACACCTTC

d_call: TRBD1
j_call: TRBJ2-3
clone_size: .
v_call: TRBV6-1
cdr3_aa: CASRIDRVSTDTQYF
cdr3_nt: TGTGCCAGCAGAATCGACAGGGTTAGCACAGATACGCAGTATTTT

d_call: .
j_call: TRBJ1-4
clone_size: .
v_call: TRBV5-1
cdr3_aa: CASSLATVNEKLFF
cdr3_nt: TGCGCCAGCAGCTTGGCAACAGTTAATGAAAAACTGTTTTTT

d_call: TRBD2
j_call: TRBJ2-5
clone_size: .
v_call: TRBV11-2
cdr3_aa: CASSSSGGAGETQYF
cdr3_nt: TGTGCCAGCAGCTCAAGCGGGGGGGCCGGAGAGACCCAGTACTTC

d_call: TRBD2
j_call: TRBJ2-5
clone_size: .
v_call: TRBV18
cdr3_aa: CASSRLAGTETQYF
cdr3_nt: TGTGCCAGCTCACGACTAGCGGGTACAGAGACCCAGTACTTC

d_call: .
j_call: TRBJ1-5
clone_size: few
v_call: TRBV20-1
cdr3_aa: CSASRRAGLSGNQPQHF
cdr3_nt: TGCAGTGCTAGTCGGCGGGCAGGGTTATCGGGCAATCAGCCCCAGCATTTT

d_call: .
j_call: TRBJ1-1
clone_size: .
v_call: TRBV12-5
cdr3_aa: CASGLWSEAFF
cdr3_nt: TGTGCTAGTGGTTTATGGTCTGAAGCTTTCTTT